These 25 T cell receptor beta chains were sequenced from one sample in a study of CD8+CD57+ T cells in acquired aplastic anemia. Genomic DNA acted as the template from which TCR beta VDJ combination and CDR3 sequence profiling were carried out. TCRdb independently ran MiXCR on the reads; one entry per CDR3 protein. The data contain a few hundred thousand distinct CDR3 sequences, 34% of them singletons. The specimen was sorted CD4+, CD8+, or CD8+CD57+ T cells (not recorded which) from PBMCs. All receptors come from a human donor in good health, serving as a control.

The chain links TRBV29-1 to TRBJ1-2, with 8 bases that match TRBD1. Germline V gene lookup returns CDR1 SQVTM and CDR2 ANQGSEA. J gave up 4 bases and V 3 bases, and 7 bases lay outside the gene matches. The CDR3 contains 14 residues. CDR3 in DNA: TGCAGCGTTGACAGGGGGCGCATTAGCTATGGCTACACCTTC. Its protein product is CSVDRGRISYGYTF.

This clonotype was seen ten or more times. The chain uses TRBV10-3 and TRBJ1-1; 8 bases match TRBD1. Trimming cost V 10 bases and J 3 bases; bases outside gene matches: 10. This CDR3 contains 14 residues. Germline-derived CDR1 and CDR2 are ENHRY and SYGVKD. As DNA, the CDR3 is TGTGCCACCCGAAGACAGGGGCTTGACACTGAAGCTTTCTTT. Protein sequence: CATRRQGLDTEAFF.

This clonotype was detected ten times or more. The rearrangement links TRBV7-3 to TRBJ2-5; TRBD2 is a possible D gene (5 bases). With 1 base removed from V and 4 bases from J, the gap between germline ends came to 13 bases. Germline V gene lookup returns CDR1 SGHTA and CDR2 FQGTGA. The CDR3 is made up of 15 amino acids. The CDR3 region has the DNA TGTGCCAGCAGCTTAAAACTAGTAGCTTCAGAGACCCAGTACTTC. Protein product: CASSLKLVASETQYF.

There are many counts of this clonotype. The chain links TRBV5-1 to TRBJ1-2, with 8 positions matching TRBD1. CDR1 and CDR2 from the germline V gene are SGHRS and YFSETQ. The CDR3 runs to 14 residues. J was trimmed by 7 bases and V by 0 bases; bases with no gene match: 5. CDR3 residues: CASSLGTGLGGYTF. For the CDR3, the DNA is TGCGCCAGCAGCTTGGGGACAGGGTTAGGTGGCTACACCTTC.

V gene TRBV2 combines with J gene TRBJ1-2; TRBD1 matches at 8 bases. Losses at the gene ends were 1 base for V and 4 bases for J; bases not matched to a gene: 5. The CDR3 sequence is 15 residues long. From germline, CDR1 is SNHLY and CDR2 FYNNEI. In DNA, the CDR3 is TGTGCCAGCAGTGAAGGCAGGGGGCCTGGCTATGGCTACACCTTC. Protein sequence: CASSEGRGPGYGYTF. Based on the CDR3 plus reference TRBV2 and TRBJ1-2, the full variable domain is EPEVTQTPSHQVTQMGQEVILRCVPISNHLYFYWYRQILGQKVEFLVSFYNNEISEKSEIFDDQFSVERPDGSNFTLKIRSTKLEDSAMYFCASSEGRGPGYGYTFGSGTRLTVV.

The chain couples TRBV10-3 to TRBJ1-1, with D possibly matching TRBD1 (5 bases). Germline CDR1 ENHRY, CDR2 SYGVKD. The CDR3 spans 14 residues. Deletions cut 3 bases from V and 5 bases from J, with 13 bases between. This CDR3 is CAISERGRRTEAFF. In DNA, the CDR3 is TGTGCCATCAGTGAAAGGGGTCGAAGGACTGAAGCTTTCTTT.

This clonotype was counted ten times or more. The chain joins TRBV12-3 or TRBV12-4 to TRBJ1-1, with D perhaps matching TRBD1 (6 bases). The CDR3 is made up of 15 amino acids. Trimming took 8 bases from V and 5 from J, leaving 21 bases between them. The CDR3 sequence is CASRSRYRERTEAFF. DNA of the CDR3: TGTGCCAGCCGATCCAGATACAGGGAAAGGACTGAAGCTTTCTTT.

CDR3 DNA: TGCAGTGCTCCCCGCGGCGGTCCTGGAAACACCATATATTTT. Protein sequence: CSAPRGGPGNTIYF. The chain links TRBV20-1 to TRBJ1-3; D unclear. Trimming shortened V by 5 bases and J by 2 bases, and 13 bases separated the two germline ends. Looked up from germline, CDR1 is DFQATT and CDR2 is SNEGSKA (reference sequence). This CDR3 spans 14 amino acids.

The chain couples TRBV27 to TRBJ1-1; the D gene is possibly TRBD1 (6 bases). Trimming cost V 2 bases and J 0 bases, with 13 bases left between them. CDR1 and CDR2 from the germline V gene are MNHEY and SMNVEV (reference sequence). This CDR3 comprises 16 residues. The CDR3, as DNA: TGTGCCAGCAGTTTAGTGAGGGGGTCGGTGAACACTGAAGCTTTCTTT. This gives the protein CASSLVRGSVNTEAFF.

This clonotype has a count of ten or more. This chain connects TRBV20-1 to TRBJ1-5; possible D gene TRBD1, 5 bases. Germline V CDR1 and CDR2: DFQATT, SNEGSKA (reference sequence). The CDR3 sequence is 15 residues long. V lost 1 base, J lost 2 bases, and 12 bases lay in between. CDR3 in amino acids: CSARAPRGGNQPQHF. CDR3 sequence (DNA): TGCAGTGCTAGAGCACCTAGGGGCGGCAATCAGCCCCAGCATTTT.

At least ten counts were recorded for this clonotype. This sequence joins TRBV9 and TRBJ2-1; D perhaps matches TRBD2 (6 bases). This CDR3 is built from 16 residues. V lost 4 bases to trimming and J lost 7 bases, with 21 bases between them. The V gene's germline CDR1 is SGDLS and CDR2 YYNGEE. As DNA, the CDR3 is TGTGCCAGCAGCCCACAGCGGGTGATGGAGTGGAATGAGCAGTTCTTC. Its protein product is CASSPQRVMEWNEQFF. Variable domain in full (rest from reference TRBV9 and TRBJ2-1): DSGVTQTPKHLITATGQRVTLRCSPRSGDLSVYWYQQSLDQGLQFLIQYYNGEERAKGNILERFSAQQFPDLHSELNLSSLELGDSALYFCASSPQRVMEWNEQFFGPGTRLTVL.

The gene calls are TRBV24-1 and TRBJ1-2; 9 positions agree with TRBD1. After removal of 5 bases from V and 3 bases from J, the junction contained 0 bases not matched to a gene. The CDR3 loop spans 13 amino acids. The germline V gene encodes CDR1 KGHDR and CDR2 SFDVKD. The CDR3 DNA sequence: TGTGCCACCAGTGGGACAGGGGACTATGGCTACACCTTC. Amino acid sequence: CATSGTGDYGYTF.

CDR3 residues: CAISDRGRGGNQPQHF. The CDR3 DNA reads as TGTGCCATCAGTGACCGAGGACGAGGAGGCAATCAGCCCCAGCATTTT. This chain links TRBV10-3 with TRBJ1-5; the D is unclear. V was clipped by 3 bases and J by 2 bases, with 14 bases between them. Germline loops: CDR1 ENHRY, CDR2 SYGVKD. The CDR3 covers 16 residues.

This clonotype has at least ten counts. V is TRBV20-1 and J is TRBJ2-7, with 16 bases fitting TRBD2. J was trimmed by 4 bases and V by 6 bases; bases with no gene match: 15. This CDR3 has 18 residues. CDR1 and CDR2 (germline): DFQATT, SNEGSKA (reference sequence). The CDR3 loop is CSAKESSGTSGRAYEQYF. DNA for the CDR3: TGCAGTGCCAAAGAGAGCTCCGGGACTAGCGGGAGGGCTTACGAGCAGTACTTC.

This chain uses TRBV10-3 with TRBJ2-4; D is perhaps TRBD2 (5 bases). V shed 3 bases and J shed 0 bases, with 18 bases lying between them. The V gene's germline CDR1 is ENHRY and CDR2 SYGVKD. The CDR3 has 18 residues. The CDR3 reads CAISDSGANSVAKNIQYF. The CDR3 DNA is TGTGCCATCAGTGACAGCGGAGCTAATTCAGTAGCCAAAAACATTCAGTACTTC.

The chain combines TRBV5-6 with TRBJ2-3; D is uncertain. V lost 4 bases and J 6 bases, leaving 18 bases between the germline ends. Germline V gene data show CDR1 as SGHDT and CDR2 as YYEEEE. This CDR3 has 15 residues. Here the CDR3 DNA reads TGTGCCAGCAGCGGAATGGCACTGAAGATGGATACGCAGTATTTT. This sequence encodes CASSGMALKMDTQYF. The full variable domain, completed using reference TRBV5-6 and TRBJ2-3, is DAGVTQSPTHLIKTRGQQVTLRCSPKSGHDTVSWYQQALGQGPQFIFQYYEEEERQRGNFPDRFSGHQFPNYSSELNVNALLLGDSALYLCASSGMALKMDTQYFGPGTRLTVL.

This clonotype was seen repeatedly, ten times or more. The chain links TRBV29-1 to TRBJ2-7; D tentatively reads TRBD1 or TRBD2 (6 bases each). The CDR3 is 13 residues long. The germline V and J ends were trimmed by 4 bases and 6 bases, with 16 bases remaining between them. Looked up from germline, CDR1 is SQVTM and CDR2 is ANQGSEA. CDR3 region: CSVATTGGSEQYF. CDR3 sequence (DNA): TGCAGCGTTGCTACTACCGGGGGCAGCGAGCAGTACTTC.

This clonotype was observed a few times. The chain links TRBV9 to TRBJ2-1; 11 bases agree with TRBD2. Germline V gives CDR1 SGDLS, CDR2 YYNGEE. This CDR3 has 16 amino acids. V dropped 4 bases and J dropped 5; count of bases not matched to a gene: 8. Here the CDR3 reads CASSLGGTSGNNEQFF. The CDR3 nucleotides read TGTGCCAGCAGCCTAGGTGGGACTAGCGGTAACAATGAGCAGTTCTTC.

The CDR3, as DNA: TGTGCCAGCAGCTCGGGACTACCCAACACCGGGGAGCTGTTTTTT. Translating gives CASSSGLPNTGELFF. The chain links TRBV6-1 to TRBJ2-2; 7 bases are a match to TRBD2. The germline V gene has CDR1 MNHNS and CDR2 SASEGT. The CDR3 extends over 15 amino acids. The trim removed 6 bases at V and 2 bases at J, leaving 6 bases unmatched.

This clonotype was seen many times. A read error may produce the germline difference seen at one junction end. The chain is built from TRBV7-2 and TRBJ1-6; tentatively, D is TRBD1 (6 bases). Looked up from germline, CDR1 is SGHTA and CDR2 is FQGNSA. This CDR3 has 15 residues. The CDR3 spells CASSLRTAYNSPPHF. CDR3 nucleotides: TGTGCCAGCAGCTTACGGACAGCCTATAATTCACCCCCCCACTTT.

This clonotype appeared a few times. CDR3 amino acids: CASSSWDRWGNTIYF. In DNA, the CDR3 is TGTGCCAGCAGCTCGTGGGACAGGTGGGGAAACACCATATATTTT. This rearrangement joins TRBV11-2 to TRBJ1-3; 8 nucleotides line up with TRBD1. CDR3 length: 15 residues. Germline assignment: CDR1 SGHAT and CDR2 FQNNGV. The J segment lost 4 bases and the V segment lost 4 bases, leaving 6 bases of the junction unmatched.

Ten or more counts support this clonotype. The chain uses TRBV20-1 and TRBJ2-7; no firm D call. Germline CDR1 DFQATT, CDR2 SNEGSKA (reference sequence). The CDR3 is 12 amino acids. Trimming cost V 6 bases and J 7 bases, with 16 bases left between them. CDR3 coding DNA: TGCAGTGCCTCCCAGGCCGGTTTTGAGCAGTACTTC. Translation gives CSASQAGFEQYF.

This rearrangement joins TRBV29-1 to TRBJ1-2; TRBD1 matches at 8 bases. The CDR3 consists of 12 residues. Germline CDR1 SQVTM, CDR2 ANQGSEA. Losses at the gene ends were 8 bases for V and 6 bases for J; bases not matched to a gene: 8. CDR3 nucleotide sequence: TGCAGCTTGGGACAGGCGGGGGATGGCTACACCTTC. Amino acids: CSLGQAGDGYTF.

This clonotype was detected many times. The CDR3 is CASSLGAGVSYEQYF. The CDR3 DNA reads as TGTGCCAGCAGCTTAGGGGCAGGAGTCTCCTACGAGCAGTACTTC. The chain uses TRBV7-2 and TRBJ2-7; D is unclear. Per the germline V gene, CDR1 is SGHTA and CDR2 is FQGNSA. V shed 1 base and J shed 0 bases, with 10 bases lying between them. The CDR3 loop spans 15 amino acids.

This clonotype was seen many times. J is TRBJ2-7 and V is TRBV12-3 or TRBV12-4, with a weak D call TRBD1 (6 bases). V shed 3 bases and J shed 4 bases, with 13 bases lying between them. There are 14 residues in the CDR3. In DNA, the CDR3 is TGTGCCAGCAGTTTCTCACAGGGCGAGTACGAGCAGTACTTC. It codes for CASSFSQGEYEQYF.